This T cell receptor (beta chain) was recorded in a study of cytomegalovirus exposure and HLA in healthy donors. CDR1 and CDR2 (germline): SGDLS, YYNGEE. The CDR3 covers 17 residues. Trimming removed 0 bases from V and 4 bases from J; junction bases left unmatched: 9. A multiplex PCR was run with 60 Vbeta primers and 13 Jbeta primers. TCRdb keeps only in-frame clones here, not all; method: immunoSEQ multiplex PCR. The sample has more than 200,000 clones, roughly 80% seen once; the top ten hold about 14%. Broader study findings: Under in vitro conditions, a few CMV-associated chains were confirmed as specific for CMV antigens. TRBV6-2, TRBV6-3 and some other V segments were unresolvable in 87-base-pair reads.

About this clone itself: Its antigen is as yet unknown.

The sample consisted of PBMCs. This clonotype was sampled from a middle-aged man in good health and CMV-seronegative. The chain joins TRBV9 to TRBJ2-1; 8 positions match TRBD2. The CDR3 DNA reads TGTGCCAGCAGCGTAGCGGGAGGGTTTGGGCCTTACAATGAGCAGTTCTTC. As protein: CASSVAGGFGPYNEQFF.